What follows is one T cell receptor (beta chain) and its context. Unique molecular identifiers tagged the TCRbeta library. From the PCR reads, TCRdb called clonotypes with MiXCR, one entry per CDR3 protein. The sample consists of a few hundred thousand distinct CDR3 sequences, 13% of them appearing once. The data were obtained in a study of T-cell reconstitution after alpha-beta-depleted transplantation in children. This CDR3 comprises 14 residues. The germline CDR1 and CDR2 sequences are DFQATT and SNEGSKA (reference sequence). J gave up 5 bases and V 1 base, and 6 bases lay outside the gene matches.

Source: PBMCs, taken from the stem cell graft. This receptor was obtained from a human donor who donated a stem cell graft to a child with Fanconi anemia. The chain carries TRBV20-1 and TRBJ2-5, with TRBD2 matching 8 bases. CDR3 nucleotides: TGCAGTGCTAGAGTAGGACTAGCCTCGGAGACCCAGTACTTC. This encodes CSARVGLASETQYF.